The T cell receptor (beta chain) under discussion was sequenced for a study of T-cell reconstitution after alpha-beta-depleted transplantation in children. Unique molecular identifiers were used in preparing the TCRbeta library. MiXCR was run by TCRdb on the PCR reads, yielding one entry per CDR3 protein. This table holds 500,000 to 750,000 distinct CDR3 sequences, 13% found once. Germline CDR1 reads DFQATT; CDR2 reads SNEGSKA (reference sequence). Trimming stripped 7 bases from V and 5 bases from J, with 6 bases between. The CDR3 covers 9 residues. Sequenced material: PBMCs, mostly from graft donor cells, taken 360 days after TCRalphabeta/CD19-depleted stem cell transplant. This TCR was recovered from a male patient aged 10 to 17 who had a stem cell transplant for acute myeloid leukemia, so the T cells may come from the graft donor. The chain combines TRBV20-1 with TRBJ2-7, with D unresolved. The CDR3 DNA reads TGCAGTGTCCTCCACGAGCAGTACTTC. Translating it yields CSVLHEQYF.